This T cell receptor beta chain was profiled in a study of siplizumab effects on memory and regulatory T cells. Study outcomes and limitations: A major contribution to the alloresponse seemed to be made by naive T cells, which seemed more diverse than memory cells.

For this clone: Its antigen is not known.

Method: immunoSEQ multiplex PCR; TCRdb's copy keeps in-frame clones and lacks some. Seen here are 75,000 to 100,000 clones, roughly 94% observed once, and the top ten hold around 0.3%. The sequenced sample was non-Treg CD4+ T cells sorted from blood. The source of this sequence is a human donor in good health.

The CDR3 loop is CAWSVQAGSNSPLHF. In DNA, the CDR3 is TGTGCCTGGAGTGTACAGGCAGGGAGTAATTCACCCCTCCACTTT. The chain uses TRBV30 and TRBJ1-6, with D tentatively TRBD1 (5 bases). CDR3 length: 15 residues. Germline V gives CDR1 GTSNPN, CDR2 SVGIG (reference sequence). V was shortened by 0 bases and J by 6 bases, with 12 bases between the two germline ends.